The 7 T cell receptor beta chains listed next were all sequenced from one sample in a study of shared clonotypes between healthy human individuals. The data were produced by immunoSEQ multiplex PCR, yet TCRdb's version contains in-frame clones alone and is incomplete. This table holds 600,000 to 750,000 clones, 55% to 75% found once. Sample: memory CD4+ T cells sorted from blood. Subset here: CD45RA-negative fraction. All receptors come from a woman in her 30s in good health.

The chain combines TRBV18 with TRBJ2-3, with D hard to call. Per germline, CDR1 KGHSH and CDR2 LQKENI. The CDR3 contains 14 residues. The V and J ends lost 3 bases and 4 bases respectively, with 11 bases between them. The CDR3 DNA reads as TGTGCCAGCTCACCGGTGTGGGGTCCAGATACGCAGTATTTT. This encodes CASSPVWGPDTQYF.

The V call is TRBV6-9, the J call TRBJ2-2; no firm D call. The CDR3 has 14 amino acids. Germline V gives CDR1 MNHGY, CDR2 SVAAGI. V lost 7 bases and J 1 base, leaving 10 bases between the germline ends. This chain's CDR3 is CASKVRRNTGELFF. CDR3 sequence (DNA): TGTGCCAGCAAGGTTCGGCGGAACACCGGGGAGCTGTTTTTT.

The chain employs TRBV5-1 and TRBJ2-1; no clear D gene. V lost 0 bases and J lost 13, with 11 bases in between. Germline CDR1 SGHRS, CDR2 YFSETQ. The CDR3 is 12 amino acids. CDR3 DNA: TGCGCCAGCAGCTTGGACCTTTCCTTACAGTTCTTC. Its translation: CASSLDLSLQFF.

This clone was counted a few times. The CDR3 sequence: CASSEWLAGASTDTQYF. CDR3 DNA: TGTGCCAGCAGTGAATGGCTAGCGGGAGCAAGCACAGATACGCAGTATTTT. The chain carries TRBV6-1 and TRBJ2-3; 10 nucleotides match TRBD2. Germline V gene sequence: CDR1 MNHNS, CDR2 SASEGT. Germline trimming cut 2 bases from V and 0 bases from J; bases unmatched to any gene: 5. This CDR3 has 17 residues.

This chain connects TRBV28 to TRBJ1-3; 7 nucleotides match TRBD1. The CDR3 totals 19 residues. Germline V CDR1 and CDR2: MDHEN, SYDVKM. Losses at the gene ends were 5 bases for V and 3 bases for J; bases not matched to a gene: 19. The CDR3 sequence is CASSPRQGRRVVGGNTIYF. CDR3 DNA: TGTGCCAGCAGTCCTCGACAGGGAAGGCGAGTTGTAGGTGGAAACACCATATATTTT. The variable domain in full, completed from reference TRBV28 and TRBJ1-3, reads DVKVTQSSRYLVKRTGEKVFLECVQDMDHENMFWYRQDPGLGLRLIYFSYDVKMKEKGDIPEGYSVSREKKERFSLILESASTNQTSMYLCASSPRQGRRVVGGNTIYFGEGSWLTVV.

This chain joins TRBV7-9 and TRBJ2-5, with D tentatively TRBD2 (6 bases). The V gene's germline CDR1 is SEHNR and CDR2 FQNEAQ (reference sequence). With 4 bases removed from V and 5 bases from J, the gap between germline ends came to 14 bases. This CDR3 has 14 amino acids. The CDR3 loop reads CASSYTAGRETQYF. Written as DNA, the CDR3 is TGTGCCAGCAGCTACACAGCGGGCAGGGAGACCCAGTACTTC.

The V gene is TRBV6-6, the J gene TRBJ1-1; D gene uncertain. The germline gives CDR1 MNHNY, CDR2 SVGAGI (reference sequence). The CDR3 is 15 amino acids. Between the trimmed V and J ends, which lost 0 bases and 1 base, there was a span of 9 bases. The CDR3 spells CASSYSKRTNTEAFF. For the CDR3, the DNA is TGTGCCAGCAGTTACTCGAAGCGGACGAACACTGAAGCTTTCTTT.